A selection of T cell receptor beta chains follows, all from one sample in a study of blood T cell repertoires in COVID-19. The method was immunoSEQ multiplex PCR; TCRdb's version includes in-frame clones alone and lacks a portion of them. The data hold a few hundred thousand clones, with roughly nine tenths observed a single time. Specimen: PBMCs or T cells enriched from blood (not recorded which). The source of these receptors is a woman aged 25 to 39 who had recovered from COVID-19. CDR3s include the opening cysteine and the closing phenylalanine or tryptophan. Fields, in order: V gene, D gene, J gene, clone size, CDR3 DNA, CDR3 protein. The D gene is left open where the match is weak. Only some rows state a clone size, as once, few, many or a class for expanded clones.

V gene: TRBV19; D gene: TRBD2; J gene: TRBJ2-5; clone size: NA; CDR3 DNA: TGTGCCAGTAGTATAACTAGCGGGGGGTCGGAGACCCAGTACTTC; CDR3 protein: CASSITSGGSETQYF
V gene: TRBV14; D gene: NA; J gene: TRBJ1-2; clone size: NA; CDR3 DNA: TGTGCCAGCAGCCAAGGAAGGAGGTCGGGAGGCTACACCTTC; CDR3 protein: CASSQGRRSGGYTF
V gene: TRBV11-2; D gene: NA; J gene: TRBJ2-7; clone size: NA; CDR3 DNA: TGTGCCAGCACCAGAACTTACGGGGGCGAGCAGTACTTC; CDR3 protein: CASTRTYGGEQYF
V gene: TRBV11-1; D gene: TRBD2; J gene: TRBJ2-1; clone size: NA; CDR3 DNA: TGTGCCAGCACCCCCCTGCGGGGGGGTTACAATGAGCAGTTCTTC; CDR3 protein: CASTPLRGGYNEQFF
V gene: TRBV18; D gene: NA; J gene: TRBJ1-2; clone size: NA; CDR3 DNA: TGTGCCAGCTCACCGGACATTTCTAACTATGGCTACACCTTC; CDR3 protein: CASSPDISNYGYTF
V gene: TRBV5-1; D gene: NA; J gene: TRBJ2-7; clone size: NA; CDR3 DNA: TGCGCCAGCAGCAACAGCTACGAGCAGTACTTC; CDR3 protein: CASSNSYEQYF
V gene: TRBV25-1; D gene: NA; J gene: TRBJ1-2; clone size: NA; CDR3 DNA: TGTGCCAGCAGTGAATTTAGTACGGGTCGCACGGGCTACACCTTC; CDR3 protein: CASSEFSTGRTGYTF
V gene: TRBV19; D gene: TRBD2; J gene: TRBJ2-3; clone size: NA; CDR3 DNA: TGTGCCAGTAGTCCGCTCGGGACTAGTCTTAAAGATACGCAGTATTTT; CDR3 protein: CASSPLGTSLKDTQYF
V gene: TRBV5-1; D gene: TRBD2; J gene: TRBJ2-2; clone size: NA; CDR3 DNA: TGCGCCAGCAGCTTAATTAGAACCGGACTAGCGGGCTCAGGCGGGGAGCTGTTTTTT; CDR3 protein: CASSLIRTGLAGSGGELFF
V gene: TRBV23-1; D gene: NA; J gene: TRBJ1-6; clone size: NA; CDR3 DNA: TGCGCCAGCAGTCAATCTGAAGACGAGAGGACCTATAATTCACCCCTCCACTTT; CDR3 protein: CASSQSEDERTYNSPLHF
V gene: TRBV9; D gene: NA; J gene: TRBJ1-6; clone size: NA; CDR3 DNA: TGTGCCAGCAGCGTAGCTATCAATTCACCCCTCCACTTT; CDR3 protein: CASSVAINSPLHF
V gene: TRBV5-1; D gene: TRBD2; J gene: TRBJ2-1; clone size: NA; CDR3 DNA: TGCGCCAGCAGCCCAGGACTAGCGGGAGGTTCGAACAATGAGCAGTTCTTC; CDR3 protein: CASSPGLAGGSNNEQFF
V gene: TRBV5-4; D gene: TRBD1; J gene: TRBJ1-5; clone size: NA; CDR3 DNA: TGTGCCAGCAGCCGGACGGACAGGAGACAGCCCCAGCATTTT; CDR3 protein: CASSRTDRRQPQHF
V gene: TRBV27; D gene: TRBD1; J gene: TRBJ2-7; clone size: once; CDR3 DNA: TGTGCCAGCAGTCCGACAGGGTGGTACGAGCAGTACTTC; CDR3 protein: CASSPTGWYEQYF
V gene: TRBV6-5; D gene: NA; J gene: TRBJ2-2; clone size: NA; CDR3 DNA: TGTGCCAGCAGTAGGGAGGTTACCGGGGAGCTGTTTTTT; CDR3 protein: CASSREVTGELFF
V gene: TRBV19; D gene: NA; J gene: TRBJ1-6; clone size: NA; CDR3 DNA: TGTGCCAGTAGTATAAGGCGGGGCCTAAATTCACCCCTCCACTTT; CDR3 protein: CASSIRRGLNSPLHF
V gene: TRBV28; D gene: NA; J gene: TRBJ2-7; clone size: once; CDR3 DNA: TGTGCCAGCAGTTTATGGATTCAGGGGAGTAGCTACGAGCAGTACTTC; CDR3 protein: CASSLWIQGSSYEQYF
V gene: TRBV30; D gene: TRBD2; J gene: TRBJ2-1; clone size: once; CDR3 DNA: TGTGCCTGGAGTCCTACCGGGACTAGCGGGATGTTTCCGTTCTTC; CDR3 protein: CAWSPTGTSGMFPFF
V gene: TRBV6-4; D gene: TRBD2; J gene: TRBJ2-1; clone size: NA; CDR3 DNA: TGTGCCAGCAGTATCCTAGCGGGAGTAAACAATGAGCAGTTCTTC; CDR3 protein: CASSILAGVNNEQFF
V gene: TRBV5-4; D gene: NA; J gene: TRBJ2-7; clone size: once; CDR3 DNA: TGTGCCAGCAGCGTCAGGGCTTCCTTCTCCTACGAGCAGTACTTC; CDR3 protein: CASSVRASFSYEQYF
V gene: TRBV7-7; D gene: NA; J gene: TRBJ2-1; clone size: NA; CDR3 DNA: TGTGCCAGCAGCTTTTTACGTTGCGTCGGTGGACATTTCACGCGAAACAATGAGCAGTTCTTC; CDR3 protein: CASSFLRCVGGHFTRNNEQFF